Sequencing of this T cell receptor (beta chain) was carried out in a study of control samples from healthy donors and cancer patients. Germline loops: CDR1 SEHNR, CDR2 FQNEAQ (reference sequence). J lost 4 bases, V lost 4 bases, and 6 bases had no gene match. This CDR3 spans 15 amino acids. Clones were read by immunoSEQ multiplex PCR, and TCRdb kept only the in-frame ones, dropping some. The sample holds under 200,000 clones, 92% seen once. The TCR sequence derives from a woman in her twenties or thirties in good health. This rearrangement joins TRBV7-9 to TRBJ2-1, with 8 positions matching TRBD2. Sequences were obtained from blood. The chain's CDR3 is CASSSGRASYNEQFF. For the CDR3, the DNA is TGTGCCAGCAGCTCCGGGAGGGCCAGTTACAATGAGCAGTTCTTC.